Detailed here is one TCR beta chain. The sample is drawn from a study of blood T cell repertoires in COVID-19. Study-level information: Samples of COVID-19 (acute and convalescent) were obtained from the United States, Italy and Spain.

The germline V gene encodes CDR1 SGHDN and CDR2 FVKESK. The CDR3 has 14 residues. V shed 4 bases and J 5 bases; nucleotides not matched to a gene: 3. Method: immunoSEQ multiplex PCR; TCRdb's copy keeps in-frame clones and lacks some. The table has hundreds of thousands of clones, just over 85% seen once; the top ten hold over 1.5%. Adults between roughly 18 and 95 years of age took part from some 25 US areas. Cohort 3 donors counted as recovered after two negative PCRs, clearance, or resolved symptoms. The sequenced sample was PBMCs or T cells enriched from blood (not recorded which). This sequence joins TRBV14 and TRBJ2-2, with 8 bases matching TRBD1. This sequence was found in a man aged 35-49 years who had recovered from COVID-19. This CDR3 reads CASSPQGATGELFF. CDR3 in DNA: TGTGCCAGCAGCCCCCAGGGGGCGACCGGGGAGCTGTTTTTT.